The 2 T cell receptor beta chains in this list originate from one sample, sequenced in a study of T cell repertoires in cytomegalovirus infection. TCRdb processed the reads anew with MiXCR; each CDR3 protein has one entry. The table records about 260,000 distinct CDR3 sequences, 9.1% of them present only once. The sample consisted of PBMCs. The receptors derive from a human donor in good health (CMV status not recorded). Some clones in this sample may be carry-over from other donors' samples.

The V and J genes are TRBV28 and TRBJ2-7; 9 nucleotides align to TRBD2. V lost 5 bases, J lost 3 bases, and 14 bases stayed unmatched. Germline-derived CDR1 and CDR2 are MDHEN and SYDVKM. This CDR3 contains 17 residues. DNA for the CDR3: TGTGCCAGCAGTCCTGTCGGGGCGGGAGGGCCTAACTACGAGCAGTACTTC. Amino acid sequence: CASSPVGAGGPNYEQYF.

This sequence joins TRBV5-1 and TRBJ2-2, with 10 positions matching TRBD2. The CDR3 is 17 amino acids. Unmatched junction bases numbered 11, after V lost 4 bases and J lost 5 bases. Germline V gene data show CDR1 as SGHRS and CDR2 as YFSETQ. CDR3 nucleotide sequence: TGCGCCAGCAGCCCCACATTAGCGGGAGGAGTTACCGGGGAGCTGTTTTTT. Translated: CASSPTLAGGVTGELFF.